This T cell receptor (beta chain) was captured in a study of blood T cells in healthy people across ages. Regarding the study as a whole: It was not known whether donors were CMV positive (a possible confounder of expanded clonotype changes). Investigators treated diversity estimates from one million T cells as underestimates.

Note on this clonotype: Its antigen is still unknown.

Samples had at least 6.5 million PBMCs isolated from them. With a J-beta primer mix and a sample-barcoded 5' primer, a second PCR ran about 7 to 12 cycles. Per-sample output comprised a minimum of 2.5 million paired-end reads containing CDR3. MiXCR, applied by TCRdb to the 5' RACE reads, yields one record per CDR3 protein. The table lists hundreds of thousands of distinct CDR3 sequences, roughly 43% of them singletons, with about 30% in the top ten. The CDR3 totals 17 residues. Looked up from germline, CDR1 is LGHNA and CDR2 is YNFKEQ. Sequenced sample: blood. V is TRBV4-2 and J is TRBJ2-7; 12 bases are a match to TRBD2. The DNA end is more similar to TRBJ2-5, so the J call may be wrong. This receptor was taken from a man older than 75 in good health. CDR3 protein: CASSQSPSGGVAETQYF. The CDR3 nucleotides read TGTGCCAGCAGCCAAAGCCCTAGCGGGGGGGTTGCAGAGACCCAGTACTTC.